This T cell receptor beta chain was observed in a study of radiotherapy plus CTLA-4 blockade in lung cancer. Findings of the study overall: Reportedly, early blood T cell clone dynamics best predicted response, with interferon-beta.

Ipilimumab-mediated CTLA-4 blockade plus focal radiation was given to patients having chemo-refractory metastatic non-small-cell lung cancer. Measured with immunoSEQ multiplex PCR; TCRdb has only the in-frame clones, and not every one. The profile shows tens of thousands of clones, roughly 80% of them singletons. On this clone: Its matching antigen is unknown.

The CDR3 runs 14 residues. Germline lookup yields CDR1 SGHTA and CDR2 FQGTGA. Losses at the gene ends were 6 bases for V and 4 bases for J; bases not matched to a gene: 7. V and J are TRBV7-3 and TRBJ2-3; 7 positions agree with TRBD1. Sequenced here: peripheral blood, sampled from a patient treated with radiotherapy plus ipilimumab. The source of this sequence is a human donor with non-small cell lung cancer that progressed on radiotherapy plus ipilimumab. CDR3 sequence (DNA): TGTGCCAGCAGACCCACAGGGGCCGCAGATACGCAGTATTTT. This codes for CASRPTGAADTQYF.